This T cell receptor beta chain was obtained from a study of blood T cell repertoires in COVID-19. Overall study context: T cells, B-cell-depleted T cells, or PBMCs provided the cDNA or gDNA that served as material.

Germline trimming cut 4 bases from V and 4 bases from J; bases unmatched to any gene: 5. Germline V gene sequence: CDR1 SGHNT, CDR2 YYREEE (reference sequence). CDR3 size: 17 residues. The data were produced by immunoSEQ multiplex PCR, yet TCRdb's version contains in-frame clones alone and is incomplete. The data hold 200,000 to 300,000 clones, with about 90% observed a single time. The chain has TRBV5-4 and TRBJ2-2, with 15 nucleotides matching TRBD2. The source is a person between 18 and 30 years old with COVID-19, enrolled during active disease. Input material: peripheral blood. The CDR3 nucleotides read TGTGCCAGCAGCCCCGGGACTAGCGGGAGGAGCACCGGGGAGCTGTTTTTT. As protein: CASSPGTSGRSTGELFF.